This passage covers 8 T cell receptor beta chains from one sample sequenced in a study of cytomegalovirus exposure and HLA in healthy donors. PCR primers comprised 60 Vbeta and 13 Jbeta primers. TCRdb keeps only in-frame clones here, not all; method: immunoSEQ multiplex PCR. The sample contains about 93,000 clones, around three quarters of which appear only once. Material for sequencing was PBMCs. The source of these receptors is a young man in good health and CMV-seronegative.

The genes are TRBV5-6 and TRBJ1-1; 7 nucleotides line up with TRBD1. CDR1 is SGHDT and CDR2 is YYEEEE in the germline V gene. This CDR3 is built from 15 residues. Trimming cost V 3 bases and J 6 bases; bases outside gene matches: 11. The CDR3 region has the DNA TGTGCCAGCAGCTCCCGAAAACAGGGGACGTCTGAAGCTTTCTTT. This gives the protein CASSSRKQGTSEAFF.

The table lists this clone with a few counts. The genes are TRBV9 and TRBJ2-2, with D possibly matching TRBD1 (6 bases). Per the germline V gene, CDR1 is SGDLS and CDR2 is YYNGEE. This CDR3 has 16 amino acids. V lost 4 bases and J 3 bases, leaving 16 bases between the germline ends. CDR3 nucleotide sequence: TGTGCCAGCAGCTCCAAAGGTACAGGGTACACCGGGGAGCTGTTTTTT. Residues: CASSSKGTGYTGELFF.

The V gene is TRBV6-1, the J gene TRBJ2-7; possibly TRBD2 for D (7 bases). Germline V gives CDR1 MNHNS, CDR2 SASEGT. Trimming cost V 2 bases and J 6 bases, with 14 bases left between them. The CDR3 contains 14 residues. For the CDR3, the DNA is TGTGCCAGCAGTGAAAAAGGGGGGGGCACCGAGCAGTACTTC. It codes for CASSEKGGGTEQYF.

Here the CDR3 reads CASSVEGGGEAFF. CDR3 nucleotide sequence: TGTGCCAGCAGCGTAGAGGGGGGGGGTGAAGCTTTCTTT. The genes are TRBV9 and TRBJ1-1, with a weak D call TRBD1 (6 bases). The CDR3 loop spans 13 amino acids. Germline loops: CDR1 SGDLS, CDR2 YYNGEE. Trimming took off 0 bases at V and 7 bases at J, with 10 bases between the two ends.

As DNA, the CDR3 is TGTGCCAGCAGTTACTCACAACCCAGGAACTATGGCTACACCTTC. It is translated as CASSYSQPRNYGYTF. The chain uses TRBV6-6 and TRBJ1-2; no clear D gene. There are 15 residues in the CDR3. Germline loops: CDR1 MNHNY, CDR2 SVGAGI (reference sequence). Trimming left V 0 bases short and J 2 bases short, with 10 bases between.

This chain connects TRBV7-9 to TRBJ1-5; tentative D call: TRBD1 (5 bases). Per germline, CDR1 SEHNR and CDR2 FQNEAQ (reference sequence). This CDR3 is built from 14 residues. The V end was cut by 5 bases, the J end by 3 bases, with 11 bases between. Written as DNA, the CDR3 is TGTGCCAGCAGCCCTAAGGACAACAATCAGCCCCAGCATTTT. It yields the protein CASSPKDNNQPQHF. Drawing the rest from reference TRBV7-9 and TRBJ1-5, the complete variable domain is DTGVSQNPRHKITKRGQNVTFRCDPISEHNRLYWYRQTLGQGPEFLTYFQNEAQLEKSRLLSDRFSAERPKGSFSTLEIQRTEQGDSAMYLCASSPKDNNQPQHFGDGTRLSIL.

The rearrangement joins TRBV6-1 to TRBJ2-7, with 7 nucleotides matching TRBD2. The junction had 6 bases not matched to a gene; V was cut back by 7 bases and J by 0 bases. In germline, CDR1 is MNHNS, CDR2 SASEGT. The CDR3 length is 14 residues. The CDR3 loop reads CASMRAGSSYEQYV. In DNA form, the CDR3 reads TGTGCCAGCATGCGAGCGGGAAGCTCCTACGAGCAGTACGTC.

This clone showed up just once. The rearrangement links TRBV7-3 to TRBJ2-2; 8 bases agree with TRBD1. Germline-derived CDR1 and CDR2 are SGHTA and FQGTGA. The CDR3 totals 15 residues. The V and J ends lost 8 bases and 6 bases, in that order; junction bases with no gene match: 11. This CDR3 reads CASEGTAGGPGELFF. The CDR3 bases are TGTGCCAGCGAGGGGACGGCAGGGGGCCCCGGGGAGCTGTTTTTT. The full variable domain, completed using reference TRBV7-3 and TRBJ2-2, is GAGVSQTPSNKVTEKGKYVELRCDPISGHTALYWYRQSLGQGPEFLIYFQGTGAADDSGLPNDRFFAVRPEGSVSTLKIQRTERGDSAVYLCASEGTAGGPGELFFGEGSRLTVL.